Each of the 7 T cell receptor beta chains below was sequenced from the same sample in a study of T-cell reconstitution after alpha-beta-depleted transplantation in children. For TCRbeta, the library was prepared with unique molecular identifiers. From the PCR reads, TCRdb called clonotypes with MiXCR, one entry per CDR3 protein. The top ten clones hold roughly 15% of a sample with fewer than 550,000 distinct CDR3 sequences, around 10% of them seen once. The source was PBMCs, mostly from graft donor cells, collected 180 days after TCRalphabeta/CD19-depleted stem cell transplant. All receptors come from a female patient aged 2-15 years who had a stem cell transplant for aplastic anemia, so the T cells may come from the graft donor.

This clonotype has just a few counts. J is TRBJ2-3 and V is TRBV29-1; D possibly uses TRBD1 or TRBD2 (5 bases each). The V and J ends lost 5 bases and 0 bases respectively, with 12 bases between them. CDR3 size: 14 residues. Germline V gene data show CDR1 as SQVTM and CDR2 as ANQGSEA. In DNA, the CDR3 is TGCAGCGTTTTCCGGGACGGTAGCACAGATACGCAGTATTTT. Translating it yields CSVFRDGSTDTQYF.

The chain carries TRBV4-3 and TRBJ2-1, with D perhaps matching TRBD2 (5 bases). The germline V gene encodes CDR1 LGHNA and CDR2 YSLEER. CDR3 size: 14 residues. With 0 bases removed from V and 5 bases from J, the gap between germline ends came to 8 bases. CDR3 DNA: TGCGCCAGCAGCCAAGAGAGGGCCCACAATGAGCAGTTCTTC. Translated: CASSQERAHNEQFF.

This clonotype was picked up many times. The V gene is TRBV29-1, the J gene TRBJ2-5; D may be TRBD2 (6 bases). The germline V and J ends were trimmed by 5 bases and 5 bases, with 15 bases remaining between them. Germline CDR1 SQVTM, CDR2 ANQGSEA. The CDR3 is made up of 13 amino acids. The CDR3 nucleotides are TGCAGCGTTCTAAGCCGAGGGAGGGAGACCCAGTACTTC. As protein: CSVLSRGRETQYF.

This clonotype has at least ten counts. This chain uses TRBV12-3 or TRBV12-4 with TRBJ1-5; the D is unclear. The CDR3 sequence is 12 residues long. The V end lost 6 bases, the J end lost 4 bases, and 7 bases lay between the germline ends. CDR3 residues: CASSEKNQPQHF. CDR3 sequence (DNA): TGTGCCAGCAGCGAAAAAAATCAGCCCCAGCATTTT.

This chain connects TRBV7-2 to TRBJ2-7; no clear D. Trimming left V 4 bases short and J 1 base short, with 8 bases between. Germline V gene sequence: CDR1 SGHTA, CDR2 FQGNSA. CDR3 length: 13 amino acids. The CDR3 DNA sequence: TGTGCCAGCAGCTCAGCAGGATCCTACGAGCAGTACGTC. This encodes CASSSAGSYEQYV.

This clonotype was seen ten or more times. This rearrangement joins TRBV7-2 to TRBJ1-4; D perhaps matches TRBD1 (5 bases). CDR3 size: 16 residues. Germline CDR1 is SGHTA and CDR2 is FQGNSA. V shed 2 bases and J shed 7 bases, with 17 bases lying between them. This chain's CDR3 is CASSLISPGWGEKLFF. The CDR3 DNA is TGTGCCAGCAGCTTAATCTCTCCAGGGTGGGGTGAAAAACTGTTTTTT.

V usage is TRBV20-1 and J usage is TRBJ2-1; 13 nucleotides agree with TRBD2. The junction had 15 bases not matched to a gene; V was cut back by 0 bases and J by 1 base. CDR1 and CDR2 from the germline V gene are DFQATT and SNEGSKA (reference sequence). The CDR3 covers 21 residues. The DNA of the CDR3 is TGCAGTGCTAGAGATATTATCCCACTAGCGGGAGGGCTCGGGTCCTACAATGAGCAGTTCTTC. Translation: CSARDIIPLAGGLGSYNEQFF.